This T cell receptor beta chain is drawn from a study of T cell repertoires in cytomegalovirus infection. In TCRdb, the reads were re-called with MiXCR into one record per CDR3 protein. This table has 200,000 to 250,000 distinct CDR3 sequences, over 20% appearing once. The CDR3 spans 16 residues. J was trimmed by 2 bases and V by 1 base; bases with no gene match: 4. CDR1 and CDR2 (germline): MGHRA, YSYEKL. The sequenced sample consisted of CD8+ T cells from PBMCs. The rearrangement uses TRBV4-1 and TRBJ1-1; TRBD1 matches 10 bases. The receptor was isolated from a human donor in good health (CMV status not recorded). Some clones in this sample may be carry-over from other donors' samples. CDR3 protein: CASSQALTGGNTEAFF. The DNA for the CDR3 is TGCGCCAGCAGCCAAGCCCTGACAGGGGGCAACACTGAAGCTTTCTTT.